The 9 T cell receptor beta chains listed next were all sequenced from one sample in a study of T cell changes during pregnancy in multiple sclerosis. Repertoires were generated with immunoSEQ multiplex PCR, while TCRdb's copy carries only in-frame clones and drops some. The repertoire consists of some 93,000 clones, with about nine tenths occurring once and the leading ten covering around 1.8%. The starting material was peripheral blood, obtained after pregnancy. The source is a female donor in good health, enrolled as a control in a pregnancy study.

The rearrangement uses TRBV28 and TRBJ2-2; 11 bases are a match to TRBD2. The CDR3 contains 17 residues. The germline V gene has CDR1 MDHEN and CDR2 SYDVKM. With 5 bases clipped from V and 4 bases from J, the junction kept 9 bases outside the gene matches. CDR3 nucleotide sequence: TGTGCCAGCAGTCTCGGGACTAGCGGCCGGAGCACCGGGGAGCTGTTTTTT. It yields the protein CASSLGTSGRSTGELFF.

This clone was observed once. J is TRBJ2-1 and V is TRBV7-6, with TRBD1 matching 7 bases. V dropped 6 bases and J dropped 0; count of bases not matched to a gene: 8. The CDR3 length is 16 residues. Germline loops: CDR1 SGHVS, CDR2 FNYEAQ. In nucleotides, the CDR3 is TGTGCCAGCAGTCAGACAGGGCCCCACTCCTACAATGAGCAGTTCTTC. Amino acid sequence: CASSQTGPHSYNEQFF.

The CDR3 bases are TGTGCCAGCAGCCGAGGCCCGGGGTACAATGAGCAGTTCTTC. Protein product: CASSRGPGYNEQFF. The genes are TRBV9 and TRBJ2-1, with D possibly matching TRBD2 (5 bases). The CDR3 spans 14 residues. Germline-derived CDR1 and CDR2 are SGDLS and YYNGEE. The V and J ends lost 4 bases and 4 bases respectively, with 12 bases between them.

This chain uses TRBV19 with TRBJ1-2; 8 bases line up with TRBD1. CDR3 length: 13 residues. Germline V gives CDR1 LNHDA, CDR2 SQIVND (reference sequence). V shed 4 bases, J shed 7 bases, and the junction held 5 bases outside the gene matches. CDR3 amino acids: CASSTTGAGGYTF. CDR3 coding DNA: TGTGCCAGTAGTACGACAGGGGCAGGTGGCTACACCTTC.

This CDR3 is CASSWDRDSNTEAFF. As DNA, the CDR3 is TGTGCCAGCAGCTGGGACCGGGACAGTAACACTGAAGCTTTCTTT. The chain couples TRBV7-2 to TRBJ1-1, with TRBD1 matching 7 bases. The CDR3 extends over 15 amino acids. V shed 4 bases and J 2 bases; nucleotides not matched to a gene: 7. Germline V CDR1 and CDR2: SGHTA, FQGNSA.

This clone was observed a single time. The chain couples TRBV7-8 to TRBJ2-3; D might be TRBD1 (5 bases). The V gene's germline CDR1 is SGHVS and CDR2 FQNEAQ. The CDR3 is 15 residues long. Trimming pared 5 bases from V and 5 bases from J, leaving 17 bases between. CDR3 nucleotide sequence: TGTGCCAGCAGCCCAGGGTTTCTCGGTAAAGATACGCAGTATTTT. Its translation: CASSPGFLGKDTQYF.

CDR3 in amino acids: CASSLRPTSGGGNEQFF. The CDR3 DNA is TGTGCCAGCAGCCTGCGACCGACTAGCGGGGGGGGCAATGAGCAGTTCTTC. The J gene is TRBJ2-1, the V gene TRBV7-2, with 14 bases aligning to TRBD2. The CDR3 runs 17 residues. Per germline, CDR1 SGHTA and CDR2 FQGNSA. J gave up 6 bases and V 5 bases, and 9 bases lay outside the gene matches.

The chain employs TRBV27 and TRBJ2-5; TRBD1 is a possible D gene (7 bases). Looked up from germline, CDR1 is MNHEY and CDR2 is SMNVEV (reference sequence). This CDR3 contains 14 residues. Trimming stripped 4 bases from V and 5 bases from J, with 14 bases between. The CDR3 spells CASSSQTGRETQYF. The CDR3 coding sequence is TGTGCCAGCAGTTCCCAGACAGGGAGGGAGACCCAGTACTTC.

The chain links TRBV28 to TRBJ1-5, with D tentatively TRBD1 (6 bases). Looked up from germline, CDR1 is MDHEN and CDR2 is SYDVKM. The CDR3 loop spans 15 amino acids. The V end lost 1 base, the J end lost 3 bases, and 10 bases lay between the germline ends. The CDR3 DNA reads TGTGCCAGCAGTTTATTTTTGGGGGCCAATCAGCCCCAGCATTTT. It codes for CASSLFLGANQPQHF.